These 8 T cell receptor beta chains came from one sample sequenced in a study of blood T cell repertoires in COVID-19. The method was immunoSEQ multiplex PCR; TCRdb's version includes in-frame clones alone and lacks a portion of them. This sample carries tens of thousands of clones, roughly 90% of them seen once, and the ten largest clones take about 3.9%. Sequencing was carried out using peripheral blood. Source of these receptors: a human donor in a cohort sampled during active COVID-19.

This clone was counted a few times. The chain couples TRBV28 to TRBJ2-1, with 9 positions matching TRBD2. CDR1 and CDR2 from the germline V gene are MDHEN and SYDVKM. The CDR3 is 14 amino acids. The ends lost 5 bases at V and 9 bases at J; junction bases unmatched: 8. CDR3 in amino acids: CASSVAGVAGEQFF. CDR3 nucleotide sequence: TGTGCCAGCAGTGTAGCGGGAGTTGCCGGTGAGCAGTTCTTC. The full variable domain, with the rest looked up from reference TRBV28 and TRBJ2-1, is DVKVTQSSRYLVKRTGEKVFLECVQDMDHENMFWYRQDPGLGLRLIYFSYDVKMKEKGDIPEGYSVSREKKERFSLILESASTNQTSMYLCASSVAGVAGEQFFGPGTRLTVL.

V usage is TRBV5-6 and J usage is TRBJ2-7, with 10 bases fitting TRBD1. CDR3 length: 14 amino acids. V lost 0 bases, J lost 5 bases, and 2 bases stayed unmatched. CDR1 and CDR2 (germline): SGHDT, YYEEEE. CDR3: CASSLVDRGNEQYF. In nucleotides, the CDR3 is TGTGCCAGCAGCTTGGTGGACAGGGGGAACGAGCAGTACTTC.

This rearrangement joins TRBV16 to TRBJ1-3; D uncertain. V gave up 3 bases and J gave up 2 bases, with 5 bases separating them. This CDR3 has 13 amino acids. Germline CDR1 reads KGHSY; CDR2 reads FQNENV. DNA for the CDR3: TGTGCCAGCAGCCAGTCCGCTGGAAACACCATATATTTT. It is translated as CASSQSAGNTIYF.

In this sample, this clone turned up once. This sequence joins TRBV4-3 and TRBJ1-2; 7 nucleotides match TRBD1. CDR1 and CDR2 (germline): LGHNA, YSLEER. The CDR3 spans 17 residues. After removal of 5 bases from V and 4 bases from J, the junction contained 16 bases not matched to a gene. CDR3 in DNA: TGCGCCAGCAGCAATATTCTTTCGGACAGGCTGAGCTATGGCTACACCTTC. The encoded protein is CASSNILSDRLSYGYTF.

The chain joins TRBV7-2 to TRBJ2-5; 8 bases match TRBD1. This CDR3 comprises 16 residues. CDR1 is SGHTA and CDR2 is FQGNSA in the germline V gene. V was clipped by 1 base and J by 5 bases; unmatched bases: 9. Written as DNA, the CDR3 is TGTGCCAGCAGCTTAGGGGACAGGTACATCGGCGAGACCCAGTACTTC. It codes for CASSLGDRYIGETQYF.

V usage is TRBV9 and J usage is TRBJ2-3, with D perhaps TRBD1 (6 bases). Deletions cut 0 bases from V and 2 bases from J, with 10 bases between. Germline V lookup: CDR1 SGDLS, CDR2 YYNGEE. The CDR3 spans 15 residues. CDR3 amino acids: CASSVVGTTTDTQYF. The CDR3 coding sequence is TGTGCCAGCAGCGTAGTTGGGACAACCACAGATACGCAGTATTTT. Full variable domain (missing parts from reference TRBV9 and TRBJ2-3): DSGVTQTPKHLITATGQRVTLRCSPRSGDLSVYWYQQSLDQGLQFLIQYYNGEERAKGNILERFSAQQFPDLHSELNLSSLELGDSALYFCASSVVGTTTDTQYFGPGTRLTVL.

V is TRBV4-1 and J is TRBJ2-7; perhaps TRBD1 as D (5 bases). Germline V gives CDR1 MGHRA, CDR2 YSYEKL. The CDR3 runs 18 residues. Trimming left V 4 bases short and J 5 bases short, with 27 bases between. The DNA for the CDR3 is TGCGCCAGCAGCCCCACGGACATTGACAGAGGACCTTCCGACGAGCAGTACTTC. Its protein product is CASSPTDIDRGPSDEQYF.

The chain combines TRBV19 with TRBJ1-5; TRBD1 matches 11 bases. The CDR3 contains 16 residues. V gave up 6 bases and J gave up 3 bases; unmatched junction bases: 7. Looked up from germline, CDR1 is LNHDA and CDR2 is SQIVND (reference sequence). CDR3 DNA sequence: TGTGCCAGTAGGACCGGGACAGGGGGATCCAATCAGCCCCAGCATTTT. Translation: CASRTGTGGSNQPQHF.